The clone carrying this TCR beta chain was seen once. The data derive from a study of blood T cells in healthy people across ages. The authors ran a second PCR of about 6 to 12 cycles using a sample-barcoded 5' primer and a J-beta primer mix. Each of the cDNA molecules was tagged by a template-switch adaptor with 12 random nucleotides. From each sample, at least 3 million paired-end reads containing CDR3 were obtained. TCRdb reprocessed the 5' RACE reads with MiXCR, giving one entry per CDR3 protein. This table has over a million distinct CDR3 sequences, around 59% appearing once. Each of the donors had roughly 9.7 milliliters of peripheral blood drawn into EDTA-treated Vacutainer tubes. Every sample gave at least 6 micrograms of total RNA when it was extracted. Sequenced material: blood. The receptor was isolated from a young man in good health.

This CDR3 is CASSQRQVSNQPQHF. In nucleotides, the CDR3 is TGCGCCAGCAGCCAAAGACAGGTTAGCAATCAGCCCCAGCATTTT. The chain combines TRBV4-1 with TRBJ1-5; tentatively, D is TRBD1 (6 bases). The CDR3 is 15 amino acids. The germline V gene encodes CDR1 MGHRA and CDR2 YSYEKL. V gave up 2 bases and J gave up 0 bases, with 8 bases separating them.